These T cell receptor beta chains were read from a single sample in a study of blood T cells in healthy people across ages. In TCRdb, the 5' RACE reads were re-called with MiXCR into one record per CDR3 protein. Here the sample spans roughly 700,000 distinct CDR3 sequences, approximately 30% being singletons. Sequencing was carried out using blood. The receptors shown here come from a woman aged 80 or over in good health. CDR3s leave out the opening cysteine and the closing phenylalanine or tryptophan.

V	J	CDR3
TRBV6-5	TRBJ2-2	ASWASGGGGELF
TRBV12-3/TRBV12-4	TRBJ1-1	ASRGAVNTEAF
TRBV20-1	TRBJ1-5	SARVGGTGGPVRDQPQH
TRBV5-1	TRBJ2-1	ASRLLAGIDNEQF
TRBV7-7	TRBJ2-1	ASSFTGGNEQF
TRBV6-1	TRBJ1-5	ASGVSNQPQH
TRBV5-1	TRBJ2-1	ASSARGVIAGDNEQF
TRBV5-1	TRBJ2-7	ASSPSWGLYEQY
TRBV7-9	TRBJ1-2	ASSFTNYGYT
TRBV2	TRBJ2-3	ASSDWQSSTDTQY
TRBV7-2	TRBJ2-1	ASSPGTSGEQF
TRBV3-1	TRBJ2-2	ASSPFRATGELF
TRBV7-3	TRBJ2-1	ASSLTQGGEQF
TRBV15	TRBJ2-7	ATSSNLGTGFYEQY
TRBV12-3/TRBV12-4	TRBJ2-5	ASTGVSYGQY
TRBV5-5	TRBJ2-7	ASSWGTGYNEQY
TRBV12-3/TRBV12-4	TRBJ2-7	ASSSSTGAGGETPDEQY
TRBV7-6	TRBJ2-1	ASSLDGESYNEQF
TRBV30	TRBJ2-7	AWSLARDQQY
TRBV24-1	TRBJ2-3	ATSDLLGGTDTQY
TRBV6-5	TRBJ2-1	ASSYTMGDNEQF
TRBV4-2	TRBJ1-2	ASSQVGQEDYGYT
TRBV7-9	TRBJ2-1	ASSSRGAGARQAEQF
TRBV28	TRBJ2-3	ASRLPQGTDTQY
TRBV14	TRBJ1-2	ASSQEQGYTPT
TRBV10-3	TRBJ2-1	AISESRAASGTSYNEQF
TRBV7-9	TRBJ2-7	ATSPGDFRGYEQY
TRBV28	TRBJ1-1	AGSLAAQAENTEAF
TRBV6-2/TRBV6-3	TRBJ1-2	ASSRSGGHGYI
TRBV7-9	TRBJ1-2	ASSLQGFYGYT
TRBV6-1	TRBJ2-1	ASEGSSYNEQF
TRBV20-1	TRBJ2-1	SARDAERGLNEQF
TRBV6-6	TRBJ1-2	ASTGARTKSMVGYT
TRBV6-5	TRBJ1-6	ASSIGPRADSPPH
TRBV5-1	TRBJ1-3	ASSPGGTSGNTIY
TRBV7-2	TRBJ1-2	ASSLVGSGQGGGYT
TRBV7-3	NA	ASRMADRIKNIQY
TRBV10-2	TRBJ2-1	ASGGTGASEQF